The TCR beta chain under discussion was sequenced for a study of blood T cell repertoires in COVID-19. The overall study: Samples came from the United States, Italy and Spain, spanning acute and convalescent COVID-19. PBMCs, B-cell-depleted T cells, or T cells provided the cDNA or gDNA that made up the material.

The CDR3 sequence is 14 residues long. Per germline, CDR1 SGDLS and CDR2 YYNGEE. V was trimmed by 4 bases and J by 2 bases, leaving 12 bases between them. Produced via immunoSEQ multiplex PCR; TCRdb's table is partial and in-frame only. The table records 160,000 or so clones, 75% to 90% of them present only once. Only one count was recorded for this clone. This sequence originates from a woman aged 40 to 50 with acute or convalescent COVID-19. Specimen: peripheral blood. The chain employs TRBV9 and TRBJ1-2; D might be TRBD1 (6 bases). Here the CDR3 DNA reads TGTGCCAGCAGCCCTCGGACAGTCAACTATGGCTACACCTTC. Its protein is CASSPRTVNYGYTF.